This is a list of T cell receptor beta chains from one sample in a study of T cell changes during pregnancy in multiple sclerosis. Profiling relied on immunoSEQ multiplex PCR, and the TCRdb table lists in-frame clones only, not all of them. The sample lists tens of thousands of clones, about 93% occurring once. Sequences were derived from peripheral blood, sampled in the first trimester of pregnancy. The receptor source for this set is a female donor in good health, enrolled as a control in a pregnancy study. The CDR3 runs from the conserved cysteine through the conserved F or W. The order of the fields is CDR3 protein, CDR3 DNA, V gene, J gene, D gene, clone size. A D gene is named only where the DNA matches it firmly. Clone size is stated in some rows and not others, as once, few, many or a class when expanded.

cdr3_aa: CASSGNRGSTGELFF
cdr3_nt: TGTGCCAGCAGTGGGAACAGGGGATCCACCGGGGAGCTGTTTTTT
v_call: TRBV28
j_call: TRBJ2-2
d_call: TRBD1
clone_size: NA

cdr3_aa: CASSNPLAGGPQETQYF
cdr3_nt: TGTGCCAGCAGTAATCCATTAGCGGGAGGCCCCCAAGAGACCCAGTACTTC
v_call: TRBV25-1
j_call: TRBJ2-5
d_call: TRBD2
clone_size: NA

cdr3_aa: CATSRGGVGEKLFF
cdr3_nt: TGTGCCACCAGCAGAGGGGGAGTCGGTGAAAAACTGTTTTTT
v_call: TRBV15
j_call: TRBJ1-4
d_call: NA
clone_size: NA

cdr3_aa: CASRSSTGNYGYTF
cdr3_nt: TGTGCCAGCAGATCTTCGACAGGCAACTATGGCTACACCTTC
v_call: TRBV28
j_call: TRBJ1-2
d_call: NA
clone_size: NA

cdr3_aa: CASSLPGTLNTEAFF
cdr3_nt: TGTGCCAGCAGCTTGCCAGGGACACTGAACACTGAAGCTTTCTTT
v_call: TRBV5-6
j_call: TRBJ1-1
d_call: NA
clone_size: NA

cdr3_aa: CASSATGAIGNTIYF
cdr3_nt: TGTGCCAGCAGCGCGACAGGGGCGATCGGAAACACCATATATTTT
v_call: TRBV7-2
j_call: TRBJ1-3
d_call: TRBD1
clone_size: NA

cdr3_aa: CATGYTGELFF
cdr3_nt: TGTGCTACGGGATACACCGGGGAGCTGTTTTTT
v_call: TRBV19
j_call: TRBJ2-2
d_call: NA
clone_size: NA

cdr3_aa: CASSLDRSYNEQFF
cdr3_nt: TGTGCCAGCAGCTTGGACAGGTCTTACAATGAGCAGTTCTTC
v_call: TRBV5-4
j_call: TRBJ2-1
d_call: NA
clone_size: once

cdr3_aa: CASSSILAIYEQYF
cdr3_nt: TGTGCCAGCAGCTCGATTCTAGCGATCTACGAGCAGTACTTC
v_call: TRBV5-6
j_call: TRBJ2-7
d_call: NA
clone_size: NA

cdr3_aa: CASSSRDRAYEQYF
cdr3_nt: TGTGCCAGCAGCTCCAGGGACAGGGCCTACGAGCAGTACTTC
v_call: TRBV5-4
j_call: TRBJ2-7
d_call: TRBD1
clone_size: NA

cdr3_aa: CAWTLTAQETQYF
cdr3_nt: TGTGCCTGGACATTGACAGCCCAAGAGACCCAGTACTTC
v_call: TRBV30
j_call: TRBJ2-5
d_call: NA
clone_size: NA

cdr3_aa: CASSVVEETQYF
cdr3_nt: TGTGCCAGCAGCGTAGTCGAGGAGACCCAGTACTTC
v_call: TRBV9
j_call: TRBJ2-5
d_call: NA
clone_size: NA

cdr3_aa: CASSGTGGFSSYEQYF
cdr3_nt: TGTGCCAGCAGTGGGACAGGAGGCTTTTCTTCCTACGAGCAGTACTTC
v_call: TRBV28
j_call: TRBJ2-7
d_call: TRBD1
clone_size: NA

cdr3_aa: CSASLGEQFF
cdr3_nt: TGCAGTGCTAGTCTAGGTGAGCAGTTCTTC
v_call: TRBV20-1
j_call: TRBJ2-1
d_call: NA
clone_size: NA

cdr3_aa: CASSLDRGDQPQHF
cdr3_nt: TGCGCCAGCAGCCTCGACAGGGGAGATCAGCCCCAGCATTTT
v_call: TRBV5-1
j_call: TRBJ1-5
d_call: TRBD1
clone_size: NA

cdr3_aa: CASNNFLNQPQHF
cdr3_nt: TGTGCCAGCAATAACTTCCTTAATCAGCCCCAGCATTTT
v_call: TRBV2
j_call: TRBJ1-5
d_call: NA
clone_size: NA

cdr3_aa: CSAAAGAGANVLTF
cdr3_nt: TGCAGCGCCGCGGCAGGGGCTGGGGCCAACGTCCTGACTTTC
v_call: TRBV29-1
j_call: TRBJ2-6
d_call: NA
clone_size: once

cdr3_aa: CASSHSMGEYGYTF
cdr3_nt: TGTGCCAGCTCACATTCAATGGGCGAGTATGGCTACACCTTC
v_call: TRBV18
j_call: TRBJ1-2
d_call: NA
clone_size: NA

cdr3_aa: CASSLWSGGRETEAFF
cdr3_nt: TGTGCCAGCAGTCTCTGGTCCGGGGGGAGAGAGACTGAAGCTTTCTTT
v_call: TRBV28
j_call: TRBJ1-1
d_call: NA
clone_size: NA

cdr3_aa: CASSGQGAGNEKLFF
cdr3_nt: TGTGCCAGCAGCGGTCAGGGGGCAGGGAATGAAAAACTGTTTTTT
v_call: TRBV6-1
j_call: TRBJ1-4
d_call: TRBD1
clone_size: NA

cdr3_aa: CAGGRASSYNEQFF
cdr3_nt: TGTGCCGGCGGGAGGGCCAGCTCCTACAATGAGCAGTTCTTC
v_call: TRBV30
j_call: TRBJ2-1
d_call: TRBD2
clone_size: NA

cdr3_aa: CASTPNRGTYNEQFF
cdr3_nt: TGTGCCAGTACCCCAAACAGGGGCACCTACAATGAGCAGTTCTTC
v_call: TRBV19
j_call: TRBJ2-1
d_call: TRBD1
clone_size: NA

cdr3_aa: CASSLADGAYEQYF
cdr3_nt: TGCGCCAGCAGCTTGGCCGACGGAGCCTACGAGCAGTACTTC
v_call: TRBV5-1
j_call: TRBJ2-7
d_call: NA
clone_size: NA

cdr3_aa: CASSLRETTDTQYF
cdr3_nt: TGCGCCAGCAGCCTTCGGGAGACCACAGATACGCAGTATTTT
v_call: TRBV4-1
j_call: TRBJ2-3
d_call: NA
clone_size: NA

cdr3_aa: CASRDLTYEQYF
cdr3_nt: TGTGCCAGCAGGGACTTGACCTACGAGCAGTACTTC
v_call: TRBV27
j_call: TRBJ2-7
d_call: NA
clone_size: NA

cdr3_aa: CASNLPGNIQYF
cdr3_nt: TGTGCCAGCAACCTACCAGGGAACATTCAGTACTTC
v_call: TRBV28
j_call: TRBJ2-4
d_call: NA
clone_size: NA

cdr3_aa: CASGFRTVDYEQYF
cdr3_nt: TGTGCTAGTGGTTTTCGGACAGTAGATTACGAGCAGTACTTC
v_call: TRBV12-5
j_call: TRBJ2-7
d_call: NA
clone_size: NA

cdr3_aa: CASRRLAGGNEQFF
cdr3_nt: TGTGCCAGCAGAAGACTAGCGGGAGGAAATGAGCAGTTCTTC
v_call: TRBV2
j_call: TRBJ2-1
d_call: TRBD2
clone_size: NA

cdr3_aa: CASSLEGGDEAFF
cdr3_nt: TGTGCCAGCAGCTTAGAAGGGGGCGATGAAGCTTTCTTT
v_call: TRBV13
j_call: TRBJ1-1
d_call: TRBD1
clone_size: NA

cdr3_aa: CASSLEQGNYEQYF
cdr3_nt: TGCGCCAGCAGCTTGGAACAGGGCAACTACGAGCAGTACTTC
v_call: TRBV5-1
j_call: TRBJ2-7
d_call: NA
clone_size: NA

cdr3_aa: CASSRGSGTDTQYF
cdr3_nt: TGTGCCAGCAGCAGGGGCTCGGGCACAGATACGCAGTATTTT
v_call: TRBV9
j_call: TRBJ2-3
d_call: NA
clone_size: NA

cdr3_aa: CASSAHRALGTDTQYF
cdr3_nt: TGTGCCAGCAGCGCTCACAGGGCCCTCGGCACAGATACGCAGTATTTT
v_call: TRBV9
j_call: TRBJ2-3
d_call: NA
clone_size: NA

cdr3_aa: CATSRDPGANEKLFF
cdr3_nt: TGTGCCACCAGCAGAGATCCAGGGGCTAATGAAAAACTGTTTTTT
v_call: TRBV15
j_call: TRBJ1-4
d_call: NA
clone_size: NA

cdr3_aa: CASSINTEAFF
cdr3_nt: TGCGCCAGCAGCATAAACACTGAAGCTTTCTTT
v_call: TRBV4-1
j_call: TRBJ1-1
d_call: NA
clone_size: NA

cdr3_aa: CASSLYEAGNQPQHF
cdr3_nt: TGTGCCAGCAGTTTATACGAAGCGGGCAATCAGCCCCAGCATTTT
v_call: TRBV28
j_call: TRBJ1-5
d_call: NA
clone_size: NA

cdr3_aa: CASSRVGQTYYEQYF
cdr3_nt: TGTGCCAGCAGCCGGGTTGGACAGACGTACTACGAGCAGTACTTC
v_call: TRBV27
j_call: TRBJ2-7
d_call: NA
clone_size: NA

cdr3_aa: CASSLGQGTYEQYF
cdr3_nt: TGTGCCAGCAGCTTAGGTCAGGGTACCTACGAGCAGTACTTC
v_call: TRBV11-2
j_call: TRBJ2-7
d_call: NA
clone_size: NA

cdr3_aa: CASSYSWQGARTEAFF
cdr3_nt: TGTGCCAGCAGTTACTCGTGGCAGGGGGCTCGCACTGAAGCTTTCTTT
v_call: TRBV6-5
j_call: TRBJ1-1
d_call: TRBD1
clone_size: NA

cdr3_aa: CASSYRQGAPGGNTIYF
cdr3_nt: TGTGCCAGCAGCTATAGACAGGGGGCGCCGGGAGGAAACACCATATATTTT
v_call: TRBV7-8
j_call: TRBJ1-3
d_call: TRBD1
clone_size: NA

cdr3_aa: CASSPQSVNEQFF
cdr3_nt: TGTGCCAGCAGCCCCCAGTCCGTCAATGAGCAGTTCTTC
v_call: TRBV7-9
j_call: TRBJ2-1
d_call: NA
clone_size: NA

cdr3_aa: CATSREAGIYGYTF
cdr3_nt: TGTGCCACCAGCAGAGAAGCGGGGATCTATGGCTACACCTTC
v_call: TRBV15
j_call: TRBJ1-2
d_call: NA
clone_size: NA

cdr3_aa: CASSLGQGFNTGELFF
cdr3_nt: TGTGCCAGCAGCTTGGGACAGGGGTTTAACACCGGGGAGCTGTTTTTT
v_call: TRBV5-4
j_call: TRBJ2-2
d_call: TRBD1
clone_size: NA

cdr3_aa: CASSLVPVVRYNEQFF
cdr3_nt: TGCGCCAGCAGCTTGGTTCCGGTGGTACGATACAATGAGCAGTTCTTC
v_call: TRBV5-1
j_call: TRBJ2-1
d_call: NA
clone_size: NA

cdr3_aa: CASSTLDREYEKLFF
cdr3_nt: TGTGCCAGCAGTACCCTAGACAGGGAGTATGAAAAACTGTTTTTT
v_call: TRBV6-5
j_call: TRBJ1-4
d_call: TRBD1
clone_size: NA